This TCR beta chain is from a study of cytomegalovirus exposure and HLA in healthy donors. Overall study results and limits: Later, an analysis showed that TCR beta chains associated with HLA were more clonally expanded than others that were equally common.

The PCR used 60 Vbeta and 13 Jbeta primers. Some clones are missing from TCRdb's copy, which holds only in-frame ones; the method was immunoSEQ multiplex PCR. The table has about 120,000 clones, over 60% seen once. This clone appeared a few times. Its antigen remains unknown. The V and J ends lost 0 bases and 2 bases, in that order; junction bases with no gene match: 9. Germline V gene sequence: CDR1 LNHNV, CDR2 YYDKDF (reference sequence). The CDR3 contains 20 residues. The sequencing sample was made of PBMCs. This receptor was obtained from a female donor in good health and CMV-seronegative. V is TRBV15 and J is TRBJ2-6; 11 bases are shared with TRBD2. DNA of the CDR3: TGTGCCACCAGCAGAGATCGGGCTAGCGGGGGGCGGACTGGGGCCAACGTCCTGACTTTC. Its translation: CATSRDRASGGRTGANVLTF.